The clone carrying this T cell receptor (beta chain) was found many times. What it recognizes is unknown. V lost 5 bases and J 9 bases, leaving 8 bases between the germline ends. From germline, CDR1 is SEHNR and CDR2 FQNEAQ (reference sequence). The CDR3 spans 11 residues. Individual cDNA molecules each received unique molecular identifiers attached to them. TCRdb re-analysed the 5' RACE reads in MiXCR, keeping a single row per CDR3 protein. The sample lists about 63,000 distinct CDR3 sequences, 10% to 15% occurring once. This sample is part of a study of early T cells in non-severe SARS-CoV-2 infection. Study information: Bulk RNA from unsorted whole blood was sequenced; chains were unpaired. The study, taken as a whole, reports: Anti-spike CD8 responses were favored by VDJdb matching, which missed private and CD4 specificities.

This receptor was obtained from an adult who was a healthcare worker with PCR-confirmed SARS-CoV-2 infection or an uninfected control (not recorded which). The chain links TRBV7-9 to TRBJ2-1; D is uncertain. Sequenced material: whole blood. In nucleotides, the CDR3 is TGTGCCAGCAGCCCCCTAGGTGAGCAGTTCTTC. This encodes CASSPLGEQFF. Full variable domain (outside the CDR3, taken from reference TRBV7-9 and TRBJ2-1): DTGVSQNPRHKITKRGQNVTFRCDPISEHNRLYWYRQTLGQGPEFLTYFQNEAQLEKSRLLSDRFSAERPKGSFSTLEIQRTEQGDSAMYLCASSPLGEQFFGPGTRLTVL.